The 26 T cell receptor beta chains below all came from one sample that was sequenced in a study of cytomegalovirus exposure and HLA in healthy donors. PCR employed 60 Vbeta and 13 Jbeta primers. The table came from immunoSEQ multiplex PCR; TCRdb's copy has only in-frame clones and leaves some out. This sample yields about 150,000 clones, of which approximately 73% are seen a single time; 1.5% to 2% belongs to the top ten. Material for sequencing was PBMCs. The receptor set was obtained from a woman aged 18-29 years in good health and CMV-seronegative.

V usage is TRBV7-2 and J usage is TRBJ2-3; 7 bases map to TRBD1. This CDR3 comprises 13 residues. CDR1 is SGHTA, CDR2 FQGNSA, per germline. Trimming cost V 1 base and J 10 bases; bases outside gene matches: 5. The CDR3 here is CASSLGPDRAQYF. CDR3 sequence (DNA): TGTGCCAGCAGCTTAGGTCCCGACAGGGCGCAGTATTTT.

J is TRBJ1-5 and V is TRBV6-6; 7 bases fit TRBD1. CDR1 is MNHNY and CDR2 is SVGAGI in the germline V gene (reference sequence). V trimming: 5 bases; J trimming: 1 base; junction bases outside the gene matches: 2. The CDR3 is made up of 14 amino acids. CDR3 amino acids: CASSQGQSNQPQHF. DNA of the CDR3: TGTGCCAGCAGTCAGGGACAGAGCAATCAGCCCCAGCATTTT.

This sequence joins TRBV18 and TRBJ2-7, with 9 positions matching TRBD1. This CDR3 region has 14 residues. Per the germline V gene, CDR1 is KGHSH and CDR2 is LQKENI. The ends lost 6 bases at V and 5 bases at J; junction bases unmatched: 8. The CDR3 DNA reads TGTGCCAGCTCGACAACAGGGGGCTGGGACGAGCAGTACTTC. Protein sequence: CASSTTGGWDEQYF. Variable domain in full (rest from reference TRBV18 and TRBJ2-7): NAGVMQNPRHLVRRRGQEARLRCSPMKGHSHVYWYRQLPEEGLKFMVYLQKENIIDESGMPKERFSAEFPKEGPSILRIQQVVRGDSAAYFCASSTTGGWDEQYFGPGTRLTVT.

CDR3 sequence reads: CASSLRGAGPVQFF. CDR3 coding DNA: TGTGCCAGCAGCCTTCGCGGGGCTGGTCCGGTGCAGTTCTTC. The chain joins TRBV5-6 to TRBJ2-1; TRBD2 is a possible D gene (6 bases). V lost 4 bases, J lost 12 bases, and 20 bases lay in between. The length of the CDR3 is 14 residues. Germline CDR1 is SGHDT and CDR2 is YYEEEE.

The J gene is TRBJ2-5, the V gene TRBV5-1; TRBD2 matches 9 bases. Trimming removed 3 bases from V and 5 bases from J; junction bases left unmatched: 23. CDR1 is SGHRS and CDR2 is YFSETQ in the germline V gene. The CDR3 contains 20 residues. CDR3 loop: CASSSSVGLASTIKGETQYF. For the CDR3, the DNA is TGCGCCAGCAGCTCCAGCGTTGGACTAGCGTCTACAATAAAGGGGGAGACCCAGTACTTC.

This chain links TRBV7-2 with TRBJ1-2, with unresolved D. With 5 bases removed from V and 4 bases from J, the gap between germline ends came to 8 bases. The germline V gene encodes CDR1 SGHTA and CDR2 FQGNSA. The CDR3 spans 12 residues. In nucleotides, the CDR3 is TGTGCCAGCAGCCTAAGAACCTATGGCTACACCTTC. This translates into CASSLRTYGYTF.

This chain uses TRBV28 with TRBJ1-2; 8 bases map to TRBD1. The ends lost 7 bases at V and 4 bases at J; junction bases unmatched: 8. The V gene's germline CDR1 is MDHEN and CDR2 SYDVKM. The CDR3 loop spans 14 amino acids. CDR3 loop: CASNFQDRAYGYTF. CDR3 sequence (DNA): TGTGCCAGCAACTTCCAGGACAGGGCCTATGGCTACACCTTC.

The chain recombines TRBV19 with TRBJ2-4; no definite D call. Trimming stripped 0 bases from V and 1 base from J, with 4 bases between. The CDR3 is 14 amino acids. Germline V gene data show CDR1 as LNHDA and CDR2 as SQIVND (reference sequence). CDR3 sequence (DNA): TGTGCCAGTAGTATAGACAGGGCCAAAAACATTCAGTACTTC. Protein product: CASSIDRAKNIQYF.

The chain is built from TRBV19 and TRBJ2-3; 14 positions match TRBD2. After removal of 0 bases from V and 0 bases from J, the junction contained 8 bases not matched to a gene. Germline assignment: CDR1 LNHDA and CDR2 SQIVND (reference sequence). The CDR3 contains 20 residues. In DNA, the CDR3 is TGTGCCAGTAGTATAGATCCTTCGGGGACTAGCGGGGGAAGCACAGATACGCAGTATTTT. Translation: CASSIDPSGTSGGSTDTQYF.

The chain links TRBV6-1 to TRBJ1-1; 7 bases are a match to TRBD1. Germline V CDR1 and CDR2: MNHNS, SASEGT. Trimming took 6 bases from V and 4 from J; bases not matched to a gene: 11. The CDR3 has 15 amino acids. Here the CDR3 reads CASRTEGGFVTEAFF. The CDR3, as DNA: TGTGCCAGCAGGACGGAAGGGGGCTTCGTCACTGAAGCTTTCTTT.

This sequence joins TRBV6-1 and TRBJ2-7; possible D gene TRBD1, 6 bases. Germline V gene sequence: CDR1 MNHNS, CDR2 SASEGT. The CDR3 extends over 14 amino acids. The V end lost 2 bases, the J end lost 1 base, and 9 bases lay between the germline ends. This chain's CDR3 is CASSEPRGSYEQYF. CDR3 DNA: TGTGCCAGCAGTGAACCCAGGGGATCCTACGAGCAGTACTTC.

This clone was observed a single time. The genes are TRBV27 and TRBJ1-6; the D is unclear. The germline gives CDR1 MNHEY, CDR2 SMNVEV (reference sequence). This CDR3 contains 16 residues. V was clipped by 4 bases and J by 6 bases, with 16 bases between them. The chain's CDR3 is CASSSPRDPGNSPLHF. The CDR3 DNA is TGTGCCAGCAGTTCTCCTCGGGATCCGGGTAATTCACCCCTCCACTTT.

CDR3: CASTSGGGPEAFF. The CDR3 DNA is TGCGCCAGCACCTCGGGAGGGGGCCCTGAAGCTTTCTTT. The chain recombines TRBV5-1 with TRBJ1-1; 7 bases match TRBD1. The junction had 8 bases not matched to a gene; V was cut back by 6 bases and J by 6 bases. CDR1 and CDR2 (germline): SGHRS, YFSETQ. This CDR3 is 13 amino acids long.

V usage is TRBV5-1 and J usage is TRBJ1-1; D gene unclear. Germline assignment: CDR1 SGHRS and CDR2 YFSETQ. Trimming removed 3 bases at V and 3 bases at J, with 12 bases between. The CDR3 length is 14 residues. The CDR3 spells CASSSGFLYTEAFF. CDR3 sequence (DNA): TGCGCCAGCAGCTCAGGATTTTTGTACACTGAAGCTTTCTTT.

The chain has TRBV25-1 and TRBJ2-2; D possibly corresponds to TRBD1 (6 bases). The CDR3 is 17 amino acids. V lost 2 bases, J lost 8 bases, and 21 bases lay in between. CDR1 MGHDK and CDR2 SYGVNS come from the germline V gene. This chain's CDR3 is CASSEARDIFGKGELFF. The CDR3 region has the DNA TGTGCCAGCAGTGAAGCCCGGGACATATTCGGAAAAGGGGAGCTGTTTTTT.

This chain's CDR3 is CASSNVAGGALGQFF. CDR3 nucleotide sequence: TGTGCCAGTAGTAACGTAGCGGGAGGGGCATTGGGGCAGTTCTTC. The V gene is TRBV19, the J gene TRBJ2-1; 11 bases map to TRBD2. V shed 4 bases, J shed 12 bases, and the junction held 11 bases outside the gene matches. Germline V lookup: CDR1 LNHDA, CDR2 SQIVND (reference sequence). This CDR3 has 15 residues.

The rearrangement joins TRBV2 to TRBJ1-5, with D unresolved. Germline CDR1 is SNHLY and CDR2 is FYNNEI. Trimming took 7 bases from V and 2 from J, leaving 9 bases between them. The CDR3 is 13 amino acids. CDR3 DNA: TGTGCCAGCACTAATCTCGGCAATCAGCCCCAGCATTTT. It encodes CASTNLGNQPQHF.

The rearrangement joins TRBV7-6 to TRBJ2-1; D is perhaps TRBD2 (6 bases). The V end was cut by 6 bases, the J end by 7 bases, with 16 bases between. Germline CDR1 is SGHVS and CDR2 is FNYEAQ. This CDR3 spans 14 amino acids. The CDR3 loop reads CASRRSGVSNEQFF. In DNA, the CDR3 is TGTGCCAGCAGGCGGTCGGGGGTTAGTAATGAGCAGTTCTTC.

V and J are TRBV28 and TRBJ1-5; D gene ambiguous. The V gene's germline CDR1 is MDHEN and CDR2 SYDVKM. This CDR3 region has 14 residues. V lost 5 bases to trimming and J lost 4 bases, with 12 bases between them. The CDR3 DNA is TGTGCCAGCAGTATACACAGCAGAAATCAGCCCCAGCATTTT. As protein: CASSIHSRNQPQHF.

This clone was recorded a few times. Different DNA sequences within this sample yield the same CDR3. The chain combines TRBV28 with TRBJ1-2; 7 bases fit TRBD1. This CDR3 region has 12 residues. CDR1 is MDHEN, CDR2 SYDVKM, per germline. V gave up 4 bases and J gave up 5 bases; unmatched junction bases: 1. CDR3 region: CASSSGQYGYTF. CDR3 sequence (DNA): TGTGCCAGCAGTTCGGGACAGTATGGCTACACCTTC.

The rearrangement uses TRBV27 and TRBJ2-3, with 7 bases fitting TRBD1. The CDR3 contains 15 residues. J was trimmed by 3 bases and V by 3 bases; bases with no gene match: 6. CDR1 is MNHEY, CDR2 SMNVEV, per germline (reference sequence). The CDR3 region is CASSFKGAGTDTQYF. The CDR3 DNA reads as TGTGCCAGCAGTTTTAAGGGGGCAGGAACAGATACGCAGTATTTT.

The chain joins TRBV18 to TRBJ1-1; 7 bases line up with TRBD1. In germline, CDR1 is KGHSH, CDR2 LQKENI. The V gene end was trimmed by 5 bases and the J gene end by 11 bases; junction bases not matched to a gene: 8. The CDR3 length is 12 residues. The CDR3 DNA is TGTGCCAGCTCAACGACAGGGTTAGGTGCTTTCTTT. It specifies CASSTTGLGAFF. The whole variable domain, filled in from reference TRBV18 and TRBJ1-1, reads NAGVMQNPRHLVRRRGQEARLRCSPMKGHSHVYWYRQLPEEGLKFMVYLQKENIIDESGMPKERFSAEFPKEGPSILRIQQVVRGDSAAYFCASSTTGLGAFFGQGTRLTVV.

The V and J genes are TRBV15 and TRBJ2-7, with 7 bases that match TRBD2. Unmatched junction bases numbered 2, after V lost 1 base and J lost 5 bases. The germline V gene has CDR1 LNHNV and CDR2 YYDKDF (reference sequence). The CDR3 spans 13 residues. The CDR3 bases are TGTGCCACCAGCAGAGTACGGGAGGACGAGCAGTACTTC. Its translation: CATSRVREDEQYF.

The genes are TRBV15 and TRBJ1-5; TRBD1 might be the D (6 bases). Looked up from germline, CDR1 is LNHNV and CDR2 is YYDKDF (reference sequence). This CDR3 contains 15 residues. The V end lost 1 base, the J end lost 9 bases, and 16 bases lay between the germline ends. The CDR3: CATSRAMGHVRPQHF. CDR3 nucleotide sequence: TGTGCCACCAGCAGAGCTATGGGACATGTAAGGCCCCAGCATTTT.

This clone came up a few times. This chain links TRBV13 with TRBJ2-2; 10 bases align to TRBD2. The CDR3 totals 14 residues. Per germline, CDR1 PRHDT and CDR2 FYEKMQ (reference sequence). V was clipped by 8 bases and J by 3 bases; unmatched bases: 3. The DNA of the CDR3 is TGTGCCAGCTGCCTAGCGGGAGACACCGGGGAGCTGTTTTTT. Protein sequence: CASCLAGDTGELFF.

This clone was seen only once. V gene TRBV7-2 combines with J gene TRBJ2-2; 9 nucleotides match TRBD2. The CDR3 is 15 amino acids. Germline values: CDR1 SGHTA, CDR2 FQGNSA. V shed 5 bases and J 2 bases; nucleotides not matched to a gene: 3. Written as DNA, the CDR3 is TGTGCCAGCAGCCTTAGCGGGGGCAACACCGGGGAGCTGTTTTTT. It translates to CASSLSGGNTGELFF.